This T cell receptor beta chain was sequenced for a study of identifying expanded T cells in peripheral blood. Study-level points and caveats: Across healthy donors, higher total template counts meant significantly greater roughly two-week count variance.

The table came from immunoSEQ multiplex PCR; TCRdb's copy has only in-frame clones and leaves some out. The sample has approximately 86,000 clones, roughly 81% seen once. Healthy donors had no documented immune events, such as infections, while sampled. Turning to this clone: Its specificity is unknown.

The germline V gene has CDR1 SGHRS and CDR2 YFSETQ. The CDR3 contains 16 residues. Trimming removed 0 bases at V and 5 bases at J, with 17 bases between. The rearrangement joins TRBV5-1 to TRBJ1-1; D remains ambiguous. This clonotype was obtained from a person aged 18 to 70 in good health. Material for sequencing was blood. The CDR3, as DNA: TGCGCCAGCAGCTTGGGGACCCCCCCCCTCGGGACTGAAGCTTTCTTT. As protein: CASSLGTPPLGTEAFF.